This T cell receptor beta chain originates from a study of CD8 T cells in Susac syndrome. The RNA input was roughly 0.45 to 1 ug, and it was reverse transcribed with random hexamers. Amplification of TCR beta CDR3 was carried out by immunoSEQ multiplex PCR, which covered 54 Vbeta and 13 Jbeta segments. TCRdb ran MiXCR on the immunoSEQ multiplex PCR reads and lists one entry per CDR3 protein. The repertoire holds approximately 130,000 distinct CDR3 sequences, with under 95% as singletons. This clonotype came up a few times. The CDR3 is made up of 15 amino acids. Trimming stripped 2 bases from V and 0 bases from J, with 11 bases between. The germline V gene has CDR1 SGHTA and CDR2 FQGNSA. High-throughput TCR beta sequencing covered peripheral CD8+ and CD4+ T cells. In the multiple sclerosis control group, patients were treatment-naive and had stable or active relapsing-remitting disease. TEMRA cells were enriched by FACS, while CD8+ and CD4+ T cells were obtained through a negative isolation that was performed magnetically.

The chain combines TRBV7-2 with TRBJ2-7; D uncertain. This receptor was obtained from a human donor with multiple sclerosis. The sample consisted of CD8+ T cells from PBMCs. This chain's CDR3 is CASSLQASSSYEQYF. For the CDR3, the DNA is TGTGCCAGCAGCTTACAGGCCTCAAGCTCCTACGAGCAGTACTTC.